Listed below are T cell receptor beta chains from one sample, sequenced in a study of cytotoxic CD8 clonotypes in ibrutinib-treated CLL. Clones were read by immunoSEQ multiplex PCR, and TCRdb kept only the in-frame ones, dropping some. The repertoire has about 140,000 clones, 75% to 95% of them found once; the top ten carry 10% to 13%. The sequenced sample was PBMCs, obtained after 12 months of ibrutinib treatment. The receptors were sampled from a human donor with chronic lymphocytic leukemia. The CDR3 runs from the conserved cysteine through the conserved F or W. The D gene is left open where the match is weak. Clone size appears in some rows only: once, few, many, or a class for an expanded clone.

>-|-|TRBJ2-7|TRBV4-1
TGCGCCAGCAGCCAAGTTACACGTGACTACGAGCAGTACTTC
CASSQVTRDYEQYF
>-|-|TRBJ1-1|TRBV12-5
TGTGCTAGTGGTTTCATACTCAGCCGGGGGCGGAGTACTGAAGCTTTCTTT
CASGFILSRGRSTEAFF
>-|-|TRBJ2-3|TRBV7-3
TGTGCCAGCAGCTTCCAGGACAAAGATACGCAGTATTTT
CASSFQDKDTQYF
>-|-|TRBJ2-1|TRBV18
TGTGCCAGCTCACCCTTGGGAACCTACAATGAGCAGTTCTTC
CASSPLGTYNEQFF
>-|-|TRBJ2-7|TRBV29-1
TGCAGCGTTGGGACAATCGAGCAGTACTTC
CSVGTIEQYF
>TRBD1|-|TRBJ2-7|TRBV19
TGTGCCAGTACCCCGGGACAGGGGTTATACGAGCAGTACTTC
CASTPGQGLYEQYF
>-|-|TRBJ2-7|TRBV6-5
TGTGCCAGCAGACTAAGCGGGTCTAGCTCCTACGAGCAGTACTTC
CASRLSGSSSYEQYF
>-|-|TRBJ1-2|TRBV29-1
TGCAGCGTTGAAGGGGCCGGCTACACCTTC
CSVEGAGYTF
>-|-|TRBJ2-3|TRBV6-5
TGTGCCAGCAGTCCGGGACATATCACAGATACGCAGTATTTT
CASSPGHITDTQYF
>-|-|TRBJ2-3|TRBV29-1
TGCAGCGTTGGGTCCCTGCTGGGCACAGATACGCAGTATTTT
CSVGSLLGTDTQYF
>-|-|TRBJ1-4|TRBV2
TGTGCCAGCAGGCCAAACAGCTTACCTCATGAAAAACTGTTTTTT
CASRPNSLPHEKLFF
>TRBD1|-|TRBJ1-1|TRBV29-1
TGCAGCGTTGAGGGACAGGCCCCCTTGGGGGCTTTCTTT
CSVEGQAPLGAFF
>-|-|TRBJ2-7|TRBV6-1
TGTGCCAGCAGGAAGACGGAGATAAGGGAAAACGAGCAGTACTTC
CASRKTEIRENEQYF
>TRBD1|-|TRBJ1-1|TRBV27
TGTGCCAGCAGAAGGGGACAGGGCCCTCCTGAAGCTTTCTTT
CASRRGQGPPEAFF
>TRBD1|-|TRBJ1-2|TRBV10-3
TGTGCCATCAGGGCCGGGACAGGGAGGGACGATGGCTACACCTTC
CAIRAGTGRDDGYTF
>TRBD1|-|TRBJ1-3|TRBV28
TGTGCCAGCGGGACAGCTAGCACTTATTCTGGAAACACCATATATTTT
CASGTASTYSGNTIYF
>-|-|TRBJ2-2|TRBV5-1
TGCGCCAGCAGCTTGGCGGGACCCAACACCGGGGAGCTGTTTTTT
CASSLAGPNTGELFF
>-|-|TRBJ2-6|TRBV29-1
TGCAGCGTTGTTTTCAACTCTGGGGCCAACGTCCTGACTTTC
CSVVFNSGANVLTF
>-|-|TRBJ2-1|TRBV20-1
TGCAGTGCTAGATCGGTGCAGGAGCAGTTCTTC
CSARSVQEQFF
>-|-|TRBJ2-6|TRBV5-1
TGCGCCAGCAGCTTGGCCTCACTGGACCTCAACGTCCTGACTTTC
CASSLASLDLNVLTF
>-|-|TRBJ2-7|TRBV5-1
TGCGCCAGCAGCTTGTTTTTGGGGGCCTCGGCAGAGCAGTACTTC
CASSLFLGASAEQYF
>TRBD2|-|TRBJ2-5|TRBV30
TGTGCCTGGACCGAATTCGGGACTAGCGTTTCGAAAGAGACCCAGTACTTC
CAWTEFGTSVSKETQYF
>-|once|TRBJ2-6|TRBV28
TGTGCCAGCAGCTTACGGGGCAGAGGTGGGGCCAACGTCCTGACTTTC
CASSLRGRGGANVLTF
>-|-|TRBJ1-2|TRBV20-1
TGCAGTGCTAGTGGTGGCTACACCTTC
CSASGGYTF